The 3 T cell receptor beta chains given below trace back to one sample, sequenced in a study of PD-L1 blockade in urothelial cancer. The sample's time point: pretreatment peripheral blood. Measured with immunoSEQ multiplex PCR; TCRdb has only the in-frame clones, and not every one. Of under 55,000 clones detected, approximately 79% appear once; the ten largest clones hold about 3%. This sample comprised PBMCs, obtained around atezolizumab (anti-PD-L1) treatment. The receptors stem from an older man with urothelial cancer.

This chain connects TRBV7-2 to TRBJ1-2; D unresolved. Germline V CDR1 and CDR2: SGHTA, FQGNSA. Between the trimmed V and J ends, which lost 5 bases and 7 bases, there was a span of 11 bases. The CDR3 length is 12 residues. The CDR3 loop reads CASSLVGGGYTF. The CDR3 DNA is TGTGCCAGCAGCCTGGTAGGAGGTGGCTACACCTTC.

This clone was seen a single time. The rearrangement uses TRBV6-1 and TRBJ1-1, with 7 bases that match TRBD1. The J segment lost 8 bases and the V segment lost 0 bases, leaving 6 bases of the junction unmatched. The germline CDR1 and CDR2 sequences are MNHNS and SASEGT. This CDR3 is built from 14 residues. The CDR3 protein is CASSEAGGVAEAFF. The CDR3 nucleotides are TGTGCCAGCAGTGAAGCAGGGGGCGTCGCCGAAGCTTTCTTT.

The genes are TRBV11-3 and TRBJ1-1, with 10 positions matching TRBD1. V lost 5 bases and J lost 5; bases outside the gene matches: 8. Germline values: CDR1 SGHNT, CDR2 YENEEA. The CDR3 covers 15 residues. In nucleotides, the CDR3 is TGTGCCAGCAGCCAAGGGACAGGGGAGGGTACTGAAGCTTTCTTT. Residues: CASSQGTGEGTEAFF. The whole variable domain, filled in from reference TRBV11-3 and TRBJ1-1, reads EAGVVQSPRYKIIEKKQPVAFWCNPISGHNTLYWYLQNLGQGPELLIRYENEEAVDDSQLPKDRFSAERLKGVDSTLKIQPAELGDSAVYLCASSQGTGEGTEAFFGQGTRLTVV.